The text below deals with one T cell receptor beta chain. As yet, its antigen is unknown. The data stem from a study of early T cells in non-severe SARS-CoV-2 infection. Study as a whole: Sequencing of bulk RNA from unsorted whole blood was done, without chain pairing. General study results and limits: Matching results from VDJdb favored anti-spike CD8 responses, leaving private and CD4 specificities undetected.

V shed 3 bases and J shed 2 bases, with 16 bases lying between them. The CDR3 contains 15 residues. Germline CDR1 GTSNPN, CDR2 SVGIG (reference sequence). Unique molecular identifiers were attached to individual cDNA molecules. Via MiXCR, TCRdb re-called the 5' RACE reads, giving one row per CDR3 protein. Of 25,000 to 40,000 distinct CDR3 sequences listed, 4.7% are singletons. This sequence originates from an adult who was a healthcare worker with PCR-confirmed SARS-CoV-2 infection or an uninfected control (not recorded which). The chain is built from TRBV30 and TRBJ1-2; weak D call: TRBD1 (6 bases). Sequenced input: whole blood. CDR3 region: CAWRDFGQLNYGYTF. CDR3 coding DNA: TGTGCCTGGAGGGATTTTGGACAGCTAAACTATGGCTACACCTTC.